This TCR beta chain was sequenced in a study of lymphopenia after photon versus proton radiotherapy. Study-wide findings and caveats: Survival link was tested only in deceased patients; proton benefit remains a possibility. Relative stability marked proton patients; photon patients lost diversity and naive cells. After lymphocyte nadir, photon-treated repertoires showed oligoclonal expansion, especially CD8+ Temra.

Concerning this clone: No antigen is known for it.

The germline CDR1 and CDR2 sequences are SGHRS and YFSETQ. The CDR3 loop spans 15 amino acids. Trimming left V 4 bases short and J 2 bases short, with 16 bases between. Method: immunoSEQ multiplex PCR; TCRdb's copy keeps in-frame clones and lacks some. There are over 40,000 clones in the sample; roughly 90% occur only once, and approximately 18% lies in the top ten. This clonotype was obtained from a middle-aged woman with cholangiocarcinoma. The material sequenced was peripheral blood, taken from a patient treated with photon-based radiotherapy. V is TRBV5-1 and J is TRBJ2-7, with TRBD2 as a possible D gene (6 bases). The CDR3 DNA reads as TGCGCCAGCAGCGCGGGACCGAATCCCCCCTACGAGCAGTACTTC. Residues: CASSAGPNPPYEQYF. Full variable domain (missing parts from reference TRBV5-1 and TRBJ2-7): KAGVTQTPRYLIKTRGQQVTLSCSPISGHRSVSWYQQTPGQGLQFLFEYFSETQRNKGNFPGRFSGRQFSNSRSEMNVSTLELGDSALYLCASSAGPNPPYEQYFGPGTRLTVT.